One sample yielded the 2 T cell receptor beta chains listed below, sequenced in a study of OX40 agonist ivuxolimab in advanced cancers. Some clones are missing from TCRdb's copy, which holds only in-frame ones; the method was immunoSEQ multiplex PCR. Counted here are roughly 43,000 clones, 80% to 90% occurring once; the ten biggest clones make up 45% to 70%. The starting material was CD4+ or CD8+ T cells sorted from blood, obtained in a trial of the OX40 agonist ivuxolimab. The source of these receptors is an adult with an advanced solid tumor such as melanoma, head and neck, liver or kidney cancer.

J is TRBJ2-1 and V is TRBV4-3, with D unclear. V lost 0 bases, J lost 10 bases, and 10 bases lay in between. The CDR3 runs to 13 residues. Germline CDR1 is LGHNA and CDR2 is YSLEER. CDR3 protein: CASSQDRLREQFF. DNA of the CDR3: TGCGCCAGCAGCCAAGATAGGCTGAGGGAGCAGTTCTTC.

V and J are TRBV7-8 and TRBJ1-2; tentative D call: TRBD1 (6 bases). This CDR3 comprises 18 residues. V was trimmed by 3 bases and J by 4 bases, leaving 24 bases between them. CDR1 and CDR2 (germline): SGHVS, FQNEAQ. CDR3 sequence: CASSFARFGTKRLYGYTF. DNA for the CDR3: TGTGCCAGCAGCTTTGCAAGATTCGGGACAAAACGTCTCTATGGCTACACCTTC.